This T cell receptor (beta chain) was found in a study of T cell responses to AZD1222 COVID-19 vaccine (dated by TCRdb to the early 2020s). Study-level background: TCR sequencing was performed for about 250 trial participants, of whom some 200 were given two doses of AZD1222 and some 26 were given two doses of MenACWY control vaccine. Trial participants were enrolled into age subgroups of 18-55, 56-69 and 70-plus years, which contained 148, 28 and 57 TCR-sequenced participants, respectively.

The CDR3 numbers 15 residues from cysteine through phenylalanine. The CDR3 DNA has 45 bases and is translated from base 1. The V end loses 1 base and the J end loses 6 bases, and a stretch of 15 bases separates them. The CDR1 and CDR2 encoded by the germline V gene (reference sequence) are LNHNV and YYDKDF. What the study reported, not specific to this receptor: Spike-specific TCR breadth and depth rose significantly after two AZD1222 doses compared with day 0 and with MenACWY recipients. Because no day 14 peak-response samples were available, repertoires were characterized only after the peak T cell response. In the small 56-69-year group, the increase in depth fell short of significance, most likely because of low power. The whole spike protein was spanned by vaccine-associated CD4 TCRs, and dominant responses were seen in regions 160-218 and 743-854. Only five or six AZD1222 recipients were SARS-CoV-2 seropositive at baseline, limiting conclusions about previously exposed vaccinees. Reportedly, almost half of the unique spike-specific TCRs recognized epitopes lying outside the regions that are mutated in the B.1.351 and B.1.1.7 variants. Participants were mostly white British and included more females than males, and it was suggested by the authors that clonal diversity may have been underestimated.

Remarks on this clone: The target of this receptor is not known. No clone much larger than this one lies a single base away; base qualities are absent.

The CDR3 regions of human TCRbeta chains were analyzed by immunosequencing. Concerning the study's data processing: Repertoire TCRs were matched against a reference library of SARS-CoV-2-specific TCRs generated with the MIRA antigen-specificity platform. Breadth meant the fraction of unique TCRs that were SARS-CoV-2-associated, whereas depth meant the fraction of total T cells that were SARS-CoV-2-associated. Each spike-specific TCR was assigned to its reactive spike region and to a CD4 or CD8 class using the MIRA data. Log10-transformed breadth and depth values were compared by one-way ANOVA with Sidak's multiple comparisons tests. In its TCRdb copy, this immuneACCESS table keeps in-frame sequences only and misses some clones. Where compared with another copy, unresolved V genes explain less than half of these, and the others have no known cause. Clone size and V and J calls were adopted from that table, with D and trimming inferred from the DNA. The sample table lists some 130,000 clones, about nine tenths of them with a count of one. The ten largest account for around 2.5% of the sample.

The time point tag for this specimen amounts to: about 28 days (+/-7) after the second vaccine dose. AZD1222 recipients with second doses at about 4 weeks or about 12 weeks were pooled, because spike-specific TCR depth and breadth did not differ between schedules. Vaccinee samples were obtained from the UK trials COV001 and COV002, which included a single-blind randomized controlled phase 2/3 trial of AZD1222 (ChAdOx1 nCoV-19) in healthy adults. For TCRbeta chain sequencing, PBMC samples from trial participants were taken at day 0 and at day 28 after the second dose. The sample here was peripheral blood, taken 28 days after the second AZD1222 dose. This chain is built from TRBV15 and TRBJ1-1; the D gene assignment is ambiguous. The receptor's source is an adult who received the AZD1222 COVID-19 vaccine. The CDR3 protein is CATSRVPRVRAEAFF. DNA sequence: TGTGCCACCAGCAGAGTTCCCCGCGTGAGGGCTGAAGCTTTCTTT.